Listed here are 24 T cell receptor beta chains from one sample, sequenced in a study of T-cell reconstitution after alpha-beta-depleted transplantation in children. Construction of the TCRbeta library involved unique molecular identifiers. TCRdb redid the calling of the PCR reads with MiXCR, one entry per CDR3 protein. Of a few hundred thousand distinct CDR3 sequences in the sample, roughly 25% were seen once. The specimen was PBMCs, mostly from graft donor cells, collected 360 days after TCRalphabeta/CD19-depleted stem cell transplant. All receptors derive from a female patient aged 2-9 years who had a stem cell transplant for congenital amegakaryocytic thrombocytopenia, so the T cells may come from the graft donor.

The genes are TRBV28 and TRBJ2-7; D perhaps matches TRBD1 (6 bases). Germline V gene lookup returns CDR1 MDHEN and CDR2 SYDVKM. V lost 1 base and J 7 bases, leaving 20 bases between the germline ends. This CDR3 contains 16 residues. The CDR3 sequence is CASSLSWAGASSEQYF. The CDR3 DNA reads as TGTGCCAGCAGTTTATCCTGGGCAGGGGCCTCTTCTGAGCAGTACTTC.

The V and J genes are TRBV30 and TRBJ2-3; unclear D gene. Germline CDR1 reads GTSNPN; CDR2 reads SVGIG (reference sequence). This CDR3 is 14 amino acids long. DNA for the CDR3: TGTGCAGGAATGCGTGGCGCTAGCACAGATACGCAGTATTTT. Translating gives CAGMRGASTDTQYF.

The chain has TRBV27 and TRBJ2-1; the D gene could be TRBD1 or TRBD2 (6 bases each). V was cut by 4 bases and J by 5 bases, with 15 bases left in between. The V gene's germline CDR1 is MNHEY and CDR2 SMNVEV (reference sequence). The CDR3 length is 15 residues. For the CDR3, the DNA is TGTGCCAGCAGTTCTAAGCGACGGGGGCACAATGAGCAGTTCTTC. Residues: CASSSKRRGHNEQFF.

The chain combines TRBV20-1 with TRBJ2-7; TRBD1 aligns across 9 bases. This CDR3 spans 13 amino acids. Germline values: CDR1 DFQATT, CDR2 SNEGSKA (reference sequence). V dropped 6 bases and J dropped 3; count of bases not matched to a gene: 6. The CDR3 sequence: CSAPGQGLYEQYF. DNA of the CDR3: TGCAGTGCCCCGGGACAGGGACTCTACGAGCAGTACTTC.

The J gene is TRBJ1-3, the V gene TRBV2; TRBD1 agrees at 12 bases. The germline V gene has CDR1 SNHLY and CDR2 FYNNEI. The CDR3 is 16 amino acids. V was clipped by 5 bases and J by 4 bases; unmatched bases: 6. CDR3 DNA sequence: TGTGCCAGCAGTTCCGGGACAGGGGGCGTAGGAAACACCATATATTTT. Translated, it gives CASSSGTGGVGNTIYF.

The chain couples TRBV30 to TRBJ2-3; 8 nucleotides align to TRBD2. Trimming cost V 2 bases and J 4 bases; bases outside gene matches: 8. The CDR3 consists of 15 residues. Germline CDR1 and CDR2: GTSNPN and SVGIG (reference sequence). This CDR3 reads CAWSPLAGSADTQYF. The CDR3 bases are TGTGCCTGGAGTCCCTTAGCGGGATCGGCAGATACGCAGTATTTT.

This clonotype was counted between two and nine times. The chain employs TRBV7-6 and TRBJ2-7, with a tentative D call TRBD2 (7 bases). Germline V gives CDR1 SGHVS, CDR2 FNYEAQ. V was clipped by 1 base and J by 0 bases, with 13 bases between them. The CDR3 totals 16 residues. The CDR3 sequence: CASSLEGEGFSYEQYF. The CDR3 DNA reads as TGTGCCAGCAGCTTAGAGGGGGAGGGTTTCTCCTACGAGCAGTACTTC.

V and J are TRBV9 and TRBJ2-7; maybe TRBD1 (6 bases). V was clipped by 5 bases and J by 0 bases, with 18 bases between them. The CDR3 is made up of 16 amino acids. In germline, CDR1 is SGDLS, CDR2 YYNGEE. The CDR3 DNA follows: TGTGCCAGCAGGGGTTACGACAGGTTCCTCTCCTACGAGCAGTACTTC. Amino acids: CASRGYDRFLSYEQYF. The full variable domain, its missing parts supplied by reference TRBV9 and TRBJ2-7, is DSGVTQTPKHLITATGQRVTLRCSPRSGDLSVYWYQQSLDQGLQFLIQYYNGEERAKGNILERFSAQQFPDLHSELNLSSLELGDSALYFCASRGYDRFLSYEQYFGPGTRLTVT.

The chain uses TRBV10-2 and TRBJ1-3; D gene unclear. This CDR3 is 15 amino acids long. From germline, CDR1 is WSHSY and CDR2 SAAADI. V was shortened by 0 bases and J by 3 bases, with 9 bases between the two germline ends. The CDR3 spells CASSESYGIGNTIYF. In DNA form, the CDR3 reads TGCGCCAGCAGTGAGTCTTATGGAATTGGAAACACCATATATTTT.

The J gene is TRBJ1-3, the V gene TRBV18, with unresolved D. In germline, CDR1 is KGHSH, CDR2 LQKENI. This CDR3 has 16 amino acids. Trimming removed 3 bases from V and 0 bases from J, with 12 bases in between. The CDR3 coding sequence is TGTGCCAGCTCACCCGGACGAGGCTCCTCTGGAAACACCATATATTTT. As protein: CASSPGRGSSGNTIYF. The complete variable domain, with remaining parts taken from reference TRBV18 and TRBJ1-3, reads NAGVMQNPRHLVRRRGQEARLRCSPMKGHSHVYWYRQLPEEGLKFMVYLQKENIIDESGMPKERFSAEFPKEGPSILRIQQVVRGDSAAYFCASSPGRGSSGNTIYFGEGSWLTVV.

The V and J genes are TRBV28 and TRBJ1-2, with TRBD1 identical over 7 bases. This CDR3 contains 14 residues. J gave up 8 bases and V 2 bases, and 8 bases lay outside the gene matches. The germline CDR1 and CDR2 sequences are MDHEN and SYDVKM. As DNA, the CDR3 is TGTGCCAGCAGTTTAGAGGCCAGGGGGGTCGGCTACACCTTC. Its translation: CASSLEARGVGYTF.

CDR3: CASSKGGDRVLVQPQHF. The DNA of the CDR3 is TGTGCCAGCAGCAAAGGAGGAGACAGGGTTCTTGTTCAGCCCCAGCATTTT. The chain carries TRBV21-1 and TRBJ1-5; the table names TRBD1, a call not compared with the DNA. TRBV21-1 is an annotated pseudogene. The CDR3 totals 17 residues.

The rearrangement joins TRBV4-1 to TRBJ2-1, with D uncertain. This CDR3 is 14 amino acids long. Germline loops: CDR1 MGHRA, CDR2 YSYEKL. V shed 0 bases and J shed 4 bases, with 7 bases lying between them. The CDR3 DNA is TGCGCCAGCAGCCAAGATTTGAGTTACAATGAGCAGTTCTTC. It codes for CASSQDLSYNEQFF.

J is TRBJ1-1 and V is TRBV20-1; 9 bases fit TRBD1. Germline assignment: CDR1 DFQATT and CDR2 SNEGSKA (reference sequence). V gave up 3 bases and J gave up 0 bases; unmatched junction bases: 8. The CDR3 has 16 amino acids. This CDR3 reads CSASGAGTGMNTEAFF. CDR3 nucleotides: TGCAGTGCTAGTGGGGCCGGGACAGGGATGAACACTGAAGCTTTCTTT.

This clonotype was seen at least ten times. The chain uses TRBV12-3 or TRBV12-4 and TRBJ2-5; no definite D call. This CDR3 is built from 12 residues. Trimming removed 2 bases from V and 9 bases from J, with 10 bases in between. This chain's CDR3 is CASSLPRPPQYF. CDR3 nucleotides: TGTGCCAGCAGTTTACCTCGCCCCCCCCAGTACTTC.

The chain carries TRBV20-1 and TRBJ2-1; 8 bases fit TRBD2. Germline-derived CDR1 and CDR2 are DFQATT and SNEGSKA (reference sequence). The CDR3 is 15 amino acids. V was pared by 0 bases and J by 10 bases, with 11 bases of the junction left unmatched. The chain's CDR3 is CSARDNPAGVGEQFF. CDR3 sequence (DNA): TGCAGTGCTAGAGATAACCCAGCGGGAGTAGGGGAGCAGTTCTTC.

CDR3 region: CAWSVGLSSYEQYF. CDR3 bases: TGTGCCTGGAGTGTAGGACTCTCTTCCTACGAGCAGTACTTC. The rearrangement links TRBV30 to TRBJ2-7, with D maybe TRBD2 (5 bases). The CDR3 consists of 14 residues. The germline V gene has CDR1 GTSNPN and CDR2 SVGIG (reference sequence). V shed 0 bases and J shed 1 base, with 10 bases lying between them.

This rearrangement joins TRBV25-1 to TRBJ2-1; the D gene is possibly TRBD1 (5 bases). Germline V gene data show CDR1 as MGHDK and CDR2 as SYGVNS. This CDR3 region has 16 residues. Trimming took off 0 bases at V and 6 bases at J, with 15 bases between the two ends. The CDR3 DNA is TGTGCCAGCAGTGAATATGGAACAGGAGTGACCAATGAGCAGTTCTTC. This translates into CASSEYGTGVTNEQFF.

The rearrangement links TRBV20-1 to TRBJ2-5, with D perhaps TRBD2 (5 bases). V was cut by 3 bases and J by 1 base, with 15 bases left in between. Germline CDR1 reads DFQATT; CDR2 reads SNEGSKA (reference sequence). The CDR3 has 15 residues. CDR3 sequence (DNA): TGCAGTGCTAGTGGGGTTGAGCGGAGCCAAGAGACCCAGTACTTC. It yields the protein CSASGVERSQETQYF.

The CDR3 sequence is CASNKDYNSPLHF. CDR3 DNA: TGTGCCAGCAATAAAGATTATAATTCACCCCTCCACTTT. The V call is TRBV12-3 or TRBV12-4, the J call TRBJ1-6; the D is unclear. The CDR3 totals 13 residues. The V gene lost 7 bases and the J gene lost 4 bases, with 8 bases spanning the gap.

In its sample, this clonotype was seen a few times. The chain carries TRBV6-1 and TRBJ2-3; D is uncertain. Looked up from germline, CDR1 is MNHNS and CDR2 is SASEGT. The CDR3 sequence is 14 residues long. V lost 6 bases and J 2 bases, leaving 12 bases between the germline ends. The CDR3 sequence: CASSLLLLTDTQYF. Written as DNA, the CDR3 is TGTGCCAGCAGCCTGCTCTTGCTCACAGATACGCAGTATTTT.

The chain recombines TRBV27 with TRBJ1-3; a possible D gene is TRBD1 (6 bases). The CDR3 length is 17 residues. Germline values: CDR1 MNHEY, CDR2 SMNVEV (reference sequence). V was clipped by 10 bases and J by 0 bases, with 22 bases between them. The CDR3 loop is CAIRARRGPSSGNTIYF. As DNA, the CDR3 is TGTGCCATCAGAGCCCGCAGGGGCCCCAGCTCTGGAAACACCATATATTTT.

This clonotype was recorded a few times. The J gene is TRBJ1-1, the V gene TRBV7-7; no clear D. CDR1 is SSHAT, CDR2 FNYEAQ, per germline (reference sequence). The CDR3 sequence is 14 residues long. Trimming removed 4 bases at V and 5 bases at J, with 14 bases between. CDR3 protein: CASSSTPEETEAFF. CDR3 DNA sequence: TGTGCCAGCAGCTCAACGCCCGAAGAAACTGAAGCTTTCTTT.

This rearrangement joins TRBV28 to TRBJ2-7, with D perhaps TRBD1 or TRBD2 (5 bases each). The V end was cut by 6 bases, the J end by 3 bases, with 21 bases between. Looked up from germline, CDR1 is MDHEN and CDR2 is SYDVKM. This CDR3 is 16 amino acids long. The CDR3 loop reads CASSTPGRKRSYEQYF. The DNA for the CDR3 is TGTGCCAGCAGCACGCCGGGACGTAAACGGAGCTACGAGCAGTACTTC.